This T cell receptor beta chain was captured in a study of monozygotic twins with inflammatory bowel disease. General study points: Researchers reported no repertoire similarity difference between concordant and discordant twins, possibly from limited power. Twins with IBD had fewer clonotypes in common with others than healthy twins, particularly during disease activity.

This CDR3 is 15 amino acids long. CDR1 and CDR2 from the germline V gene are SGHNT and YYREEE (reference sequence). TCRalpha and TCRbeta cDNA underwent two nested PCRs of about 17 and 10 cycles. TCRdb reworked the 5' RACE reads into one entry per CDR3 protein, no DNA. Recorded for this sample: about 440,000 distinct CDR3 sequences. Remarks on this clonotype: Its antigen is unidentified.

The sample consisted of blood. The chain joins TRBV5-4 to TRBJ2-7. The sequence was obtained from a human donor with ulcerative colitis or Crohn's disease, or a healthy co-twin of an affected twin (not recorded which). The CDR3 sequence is CASSWDRAVSYEQYF.